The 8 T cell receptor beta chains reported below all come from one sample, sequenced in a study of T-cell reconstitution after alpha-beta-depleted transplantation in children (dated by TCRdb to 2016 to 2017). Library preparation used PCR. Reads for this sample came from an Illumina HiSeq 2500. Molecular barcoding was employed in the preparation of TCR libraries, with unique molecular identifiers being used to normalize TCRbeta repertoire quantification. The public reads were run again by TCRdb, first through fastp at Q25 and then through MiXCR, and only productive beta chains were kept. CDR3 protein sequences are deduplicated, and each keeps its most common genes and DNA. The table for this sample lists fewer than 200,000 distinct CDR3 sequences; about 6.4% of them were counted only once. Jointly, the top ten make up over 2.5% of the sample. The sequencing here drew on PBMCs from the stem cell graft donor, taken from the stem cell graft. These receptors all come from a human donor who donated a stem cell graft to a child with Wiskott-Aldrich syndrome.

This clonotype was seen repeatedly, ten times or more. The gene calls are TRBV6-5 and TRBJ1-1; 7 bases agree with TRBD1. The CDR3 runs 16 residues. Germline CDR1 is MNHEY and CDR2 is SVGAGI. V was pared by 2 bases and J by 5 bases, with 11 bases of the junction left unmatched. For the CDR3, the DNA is TGTGCCAGCAGTTACAGTCGTCGACAGGGAAAGACTGAAGCTTTCTTT. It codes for CASSYSRRQGKTEAFF.

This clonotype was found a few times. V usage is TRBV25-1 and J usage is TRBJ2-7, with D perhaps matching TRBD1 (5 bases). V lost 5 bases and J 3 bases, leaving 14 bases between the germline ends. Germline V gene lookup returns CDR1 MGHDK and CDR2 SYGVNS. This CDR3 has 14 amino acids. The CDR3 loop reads CASSTRVADYEQYF. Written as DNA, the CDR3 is TGTGCCAGCAGTACCAGGGTGGCGGACTACGAGCAGTACTTC.

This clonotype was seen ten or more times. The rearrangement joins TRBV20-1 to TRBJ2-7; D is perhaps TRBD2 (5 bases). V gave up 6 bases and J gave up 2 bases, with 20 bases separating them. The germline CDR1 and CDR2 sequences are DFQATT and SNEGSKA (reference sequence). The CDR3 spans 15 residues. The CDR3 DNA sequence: TGCAGTGCAACCCCCCGGGGAGTCCTCCCCTACGAGCAGTACTTC. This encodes CSATPRGVLPYEQYF.

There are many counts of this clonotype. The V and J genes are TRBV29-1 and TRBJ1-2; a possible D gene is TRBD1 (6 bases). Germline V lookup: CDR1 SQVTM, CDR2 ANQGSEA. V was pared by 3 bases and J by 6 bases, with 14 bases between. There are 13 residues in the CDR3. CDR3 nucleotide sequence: TGCAGCGTTGAGATATACAGGGAGGATGGCTACACCTTC. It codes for CSVEIYREDGYTF.

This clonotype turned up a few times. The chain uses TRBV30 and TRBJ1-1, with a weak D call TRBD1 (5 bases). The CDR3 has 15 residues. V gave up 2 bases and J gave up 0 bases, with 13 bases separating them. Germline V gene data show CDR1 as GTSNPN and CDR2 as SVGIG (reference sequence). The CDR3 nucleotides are TGTGCCTGGAGTAAGTCCGGGACGGTGAACACTGAAGCTTTCTTT. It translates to CAWSKSGTVNTEAFF.

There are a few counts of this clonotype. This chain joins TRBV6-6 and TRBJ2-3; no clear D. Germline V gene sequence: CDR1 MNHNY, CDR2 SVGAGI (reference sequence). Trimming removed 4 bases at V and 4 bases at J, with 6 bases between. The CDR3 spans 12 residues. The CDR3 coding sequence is TGTGCCAGCAGTTTCAGTGCAGATACGCAGTATTTT. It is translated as CASSFSADTQYF.

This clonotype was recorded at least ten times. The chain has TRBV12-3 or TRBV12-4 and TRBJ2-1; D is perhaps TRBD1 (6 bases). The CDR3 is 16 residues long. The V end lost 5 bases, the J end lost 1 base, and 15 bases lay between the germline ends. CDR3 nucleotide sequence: TGTGCCAGCAGTCCAACAGGGTTTAATTCCTACAATGAGCAGTTCTTC. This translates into CASSPTGFNSYNEQFF.

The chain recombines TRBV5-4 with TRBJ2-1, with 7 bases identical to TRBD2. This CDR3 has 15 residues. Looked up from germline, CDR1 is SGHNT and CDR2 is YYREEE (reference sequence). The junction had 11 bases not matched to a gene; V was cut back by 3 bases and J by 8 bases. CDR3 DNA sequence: TGTGCCAGCAGCTCGGGAGCGACTAGCTTCGATGAGCAGTTCTTC. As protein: CASSSGATSFDEQFF.